These T cell receptor beta chains were read from a single sample in a study of blood T cell repertoires in COVID-19. Profiling relied on immunoSEQ multiplex PCR, and the TCRdb table lists in-frame clones only, not all of them. The table lists about 250,000 clones, about 83% of them singletons. The material sequenced was peripheral blood. These TCRs come from a man aged 45 to 65 with acute or convalescent COVID-19. Each CDR3 is given with its conserved first and last residue. Fields, in order: J gene, V gene, D gene, clone size, CDR3 protein, CDR3 DNA. A D gene is named only where the DNA matches it firmly. A clone size is listed for some rows: how often the clone was seen (once, few, many), or a class if it is expanded.

j_gene: TRBJ1-2; v_gene: TRBV19; d_gene: NA; abundance: NA; CDR3aa: CASSGLAGDIFNYGYTF; CDR3nt: TGTGCCAGTAGTGGTTTAGCAGGGGATATTTTTAACTATGGCTACACCTTC
j_gene: TRBJ2-7; v_gene: TRBV19; d_gene: NA; abundance: medium-sized; CDR3aa: CASSPRDSSSYEQYF; CDR3nt: TGTGCCAGTAGTCCCCGGGACTCCAGCTCCTACGAGCAGTACTTC
j_gene: TRBJ1-1; v_gene: TRBV6-5; d_gene: NA; abundance: NA; CDR3aa: CASSWTDNTEAFF; CDR3nt: TGTGCCAGCAGTTGGACAGATAACACTGAAGCTTTCTTT
j_gene: TRBJ2-7; v_gene: TRBV29-1; d_gene: NA; abundance: NA; CDR3aa: CSVETPSRGSEQYF; CDR3nt: TGCAGCGTTGAGACCCCCTCCAGGGGCTCCGAGCAGTACTTC
j_gene: TRBJ2-3; v_gene: TRBV6-5; d_gene: NA; abundance: NA; CDR3aa: CASSSQGLIRTDTQYF; CDR3nt: TGTGCCAGCAGTTCACAGGGATTAATCCGCACAGATACGCAGTATTTT
j_gene: TRBJ2-5; v_gene: TRBV28; d_gene: NA; abundance: few; CDR3aa: CASSLLQGSETQYF; CDR3nt: TGTGCCAGCAGTTTACTACAGGGAAGCGAGACCCAGTACTTC
j_gene: TRBJ2-1; v_gene: TRBV30; d_gene: TRBD2; abundance: few; CDR3aa: CAWSRGGADVNEQFF; CDR3nt: TGTGCCTGGAGTCGCGGGGGGGCAGACGTAAATGAGCAGTTCTTC
j_gene: TRBJ2-1; v_gene: TRBV5-4; d_gene: NA; abundance: NA; CDR3aa: CASSSNYEQFF; CDR3nt: TGTGCCAGCAGCTCCAATTATGAGCAGTTCTTC
j_gene: TRBJ1-4; v_gene: TRBV10-3; d_gene: NA; abundance: NA; CDR3aa: CATASNEKLFF; CDR3nt: TGTGCGACAGCCTCTAATGAAAAACTGTTTTTT
j_gene: TRBJ1-1; v_gene: TRBV23-1; d_gene: TRBD1; abundance: NA; CDR3aa: CASRITGGAGSANTEAFF; CDR3nt: TGCGCCAGCAGAATCACAGGGGGCGCGGGGAGCGCGAACACTGAAGCTTTCTTT
j_gene: TRBJ2-2; v_gene: TRBV24-1; d_gene: NA; abundance: NA; CDR3aa: CATKGTQGGTGELFF; CDR3nt: TGTGCCACCAAAGGCACACAGGGCGGCACCGGGGAGCTGTTTTTT
j_gene: TRBJ1-2; v_gene: TRBV15; d_gene: TRBD1; abundance: NA; CDR3aa: CATSSGTGLTNYGYTF; CDR3nt: TGTGCCACCAGCAGCGGGACAGGGCTTACTAACTATGGCTACACCTTC
j_gene: TRBJ1-1; v_gene: TRBV6-5; d_gene: NA; abundance: NA; CDR3aa: CATGITEAFF; CDR3nt: TGTGCCACCGGGATCACTGAAGCTTTCTTT
j_gene: TRBJ1-2; v_gene: TRBV18; d_gene: TRBD1; abundance: NA; CDR3aa: CASSPDRVSGYTF; CDR3nt: TGTGCCAGCTCACCCGACAGGGTGAGCGGCTACACCTTC
j_gene: TRBJ1-1; v_gene: TRBV2; d_gene: NA; abundance: few; CDR3aa: CASSEGKAFF; CDR3nt: TGTGCCAGCAGTGAAGGTAAAGCTTTCTTT
j_gene: TRBJ2-1; v_gene: TRBV18; d_gene: TRBD2; abundance: NA; CDR3aa: CASSPPAGGKGNEQFF; CDR3nt: TGTGCCAGCTCACCACCTGCGGGGGGAAAGGGCAATGAGCAGTTCTTC
j_gene: TRBJ1-3; v_gene: TRBV18; d_gene: NA; abundance: NA; CDR3aa: CASSPAPGGGNTIYF; CDR3nt: TGTGCCAGCTCACCAGCCCCAGGAGGTGGAAACACCATATATTTT
j_gene: TRBJ1-2; v_gene: TRBV28; d_gene: NA; abundance: NA; CDR3aa: CASRRPQRDVVDGYTF; CDR3nt: TGTGCCAGCAGACGGCCCCAGAGGGATGTAGTAGATGGCTACACCTTC
j_gene: TRBJ1-1; v_gene: TRBV4-1; d_gene: NA; abundance: NA; CDR3aa: CASRQGAKDTEAFF; CDR3nt: TGCGCCAGCAGACAGGGCGCGAAAGACACTGAAGCTTTCTTT
j_gene: TRBJ2-7; v_gene: TRBV7-8; d_gene: NA; abundance: NA; CDR3aa: CASSLSAYEQYF; CDR3nt: TGTGCCAGCAGCTTGTCCGCCTACGAGCAGTACTTC
j_gene: TRBJ2-7; v_gene: TRBV6-5; d_gene: TRBD2; abundance: NA; CDR3aa: CASNPSGPSSYEQYF; CDR3nt: TGTGCCAGCAACCCTAGCGGACCGAGCTCCTACGAGCAGTACTTC
j_gene: TRBJ1-2; v_gene: TRBV2; d_gene: NA; abundance: NA; CDR3aa: CASSDGLTGDSYTF; CDR3nt: TGTGCCAGCAGCGACGGACTGACGGGGGATAGCTACACCTTC
j_gene: TRBJ2-7; v_gene: TRBV5-1; d_gene: NA; abundance: once; CDR3aa: CASSNTPYEQYF; CDR3nt: TGCGCCAGCTCCAACACCCCCTACGAGCAGTACTTC
j_gene: TRBJ1-1; v_gene: TRBV2; d_gene: NA; abundance: NA; CDR3aa: CASSLSEAFF; CDR3nt: TGTGCCAGCAGCCTATCTGAAGCTTTCTTT
j_gene: TRBJ2-1; v_gene: TRBV3-1/TRBV3-2; d_gene: NA; abundance: NA; CDR3aa: CASSPGQEGEQFF; CDR3nt: TGTGCCAGCAGCCCGGGGCAGGAGGGTGAGCAGTTCTTC
j_gene: TRBJ1-5; v_gene: TRBV15; d_gene: NA; abundance: NA; CDR3aa: CATSGEEGTQPQHF; CDR3nt: TGTGCCACCAGCGGGGAGGAGGGTACTCAGCCCCAGCATTTT
j_gene: TRBJ2-3; v_gene: TRBV5-8; d_gene: TRBD1; abundance: NA; CDR3aa: CASSLDPRDRVTDTQYF; CDR3nt: TGTGCCAGCAGCTTGGATCCCCGGGACAGGGTAACAGATACGCAGTATTTT
j_gene: TRBJ1-5; v_gene: TRBV6-1; d_gene: TRBD1; abundance: NA; CDR3aa: CASSEEAGTANQPQHF; CDR3nt: TGTGCCAGCAGTGAAGAAGCCGGGACAGCTAATCAGCCCCAGCATTTT
j_gene: TRBJ1-1; v_gene: TRBV4-2; d_gene: NA; abundance: NA; CDR3aa: CASSQDVTGSTEAFF; CDR3nt: TGTGCCAGCAGCCAAGACGTAACAGGGTCCACTGAAGCTTTCTTT
j_gene: TRBJ2-7; v_gene: TRBV3-1/TRBV3-2; d_gene: TRBD2; abundance: NA; CDR3aa: CASRQTSGVYSYEQYF; CDR3nt: TGTGCCAGCAGACAGACTAGCGGGGTCTACTCCTACGAGCAGTACTTC
j_gene: TRBJ2-7; v_gene: TRBV11-2; d_gene: TRBD2; abundance: NA; CDR3aa: CASSPPGLDEQYF; CDR3nt: TGTGCCAGCAGCCCCCCGGGACTAGACGAGCAGTACTTC
j_gene: TRBJ1-6; v_gene: TRBV9; d_gene: NA; abundance: few; CDR3aa: CASSVGGTYNSPLHF; CDR3nt: TGTGCCAGCAGCGTAGGAGGTACCTATAATTCACCCCTCCACTTT
j_gene: TRBJ2-2; v_gene: TRBV3-1/TRBV3-2; d_gene: TRBD1; abundance: NA; CDR3aa: CASSQEQGGGELFF; CDR3nt: TGTGCCAGCAGCCAAGAACAGGGGGGCGGGGAGCTGTTTTTT
j_gene: TRBJ1-5; v_gene: TRBV5-5; d_gene: TRBD1; abundance: NA; CDR3aa: CASGDSPSLRPQHF; CDR3nt: TGTGCCAGCGGGGACAGCCCGTCTCTGAGGCCCCAGCATTTT
j_gene: TRBJ2-3; v_gene: TRBV5-1; d_gene: TRBD2; abundance: NA; CDR3aa: CASSQILAGGPPDTQYF; CDR3nt: TGCGCCAGCAGCCAGATTTTAGCGGGAGGGCCCCCAGATACGCAGTATTTT
j_gene: TRBJ2-1; v_gene: TRBV4-2; d_gene: TRBD2; abundance: NA; CDR3aa: CASSEGLAGAYNEQFF; CDR3nt: TGTGCCAGCAGCGAAGGACTAGCGGGAGCCTACAATGAGCAGTTCTTC
j_gene: TRBJ2-2; v_gene: TRBV14; d_gene: NA; abundance: NA; CDR3aa: CASSQLQGNTGELFF; CDR3nt: TGTGCCAGCAGCCAACTACAGGGGAACACCGGGGAGCTGTTTTTT
j_gene: TRBJ2-1; v_gene: TRBV7-8; d_gene: TRBD2; abundance: NA; CDR3aa: CASSSRGGTYNEQFF; CDR3nt: TGTGCCAGCAGCTCCCGGGGGGGGACCTACAATGAGCAGTTCTTC
j_gene: TRBJ1-2; v_gene: TRBV27; d_gene: NA; abundance: NA; CDR3aa: CASKTENYGYTF; CDR3nt: TGTGCCAGTAAGACAGAGAACTATGGCTACACCTTC
j_gene: TRBJ2-7; v_gene: TRBV15; d_gene: NA; abundance: many; CDR3aa: CATSRDRAETYEQYF; CDR3nt: TGTGCCACCAGCAGAGATAGAGCCGAGACCTACGAGCAGTACTTC
j_gene: TRBJ2-7; v_gene: TRBV5-6; d_gene: TRBD1; abundance: NA; CDR3aa: CASTSLGQGKYEQYF; CDR3nt: TGTGCCAGCACCTCGTTGGGACAGGGGAAGTACGAGCAGTACTTC
j_gene: TRBJ2-3; v_gene: TRBV29-1; d_gene: TRBD2; abundance: NA; CDR3aa: CSVEFLAGTTDTQYF; CDR3nt: TGCAGCGTTGAGTTTTTAGCGGGGACCACAGATACGCAGTATTTT
j_gene: TRBJ1-5; v_gene: TRBV6-6; d_gene: NA; abundance: NA; CDR3aa: CASLQGSLNQPQHF; CDR3nt: TGTGCCAGTTTGCAGGGGAGCCTCAATCAGCCCCAGCATTTT
j_gene: TRBJ2-7; v_gene: TRBV7-9; d_gene: TRBD2; abundance: NA; CDR3aa: CASSLSLGAGVYEQYF; CDR3nt: TGTGCCAGCAGCCTTTCCCTAGGGGCGGGGGTGTACGAGCAGTACTTC
j_gene: TRBJ1-5; v_gene: TRBV7-9; d_gene: TRBD1; abundance: NA; CDR3aa: CASSLATGANQPQHF; CDR3nt: TGTGCCAGCAGCCTCGCGACAGGGGCAAATCAGCCCCAGCATTTT
j_gene: TRBJ2-7; v_gene: TRBV11-3; d_gene: TRBD2; abundance: once; CDR3aa: CASSLLYGSGGYEQYF; CDR3nt: TGTGCCAGCAGCTTATTGTATGGTAGCGGGGGCTACGAGCAGTACTTC
j_gene: TRBJ2-1; v_gene: TRBV4-2; d_gene: TRBD2; abundance: NA; CDR3aa: CASSQDMREGQSEQFF; CDR3nt: TGTGCCAGCAGCCAAGATATGCGGGAGGGCCAGAGTGAGCAGTTCTTC
j_gene: TRBJ1-1; v_gene: TRBV9; d_gene: NA; abundance: NA; CDR3aa: CASSVVWSAEAFF; CDR3nt: TGTGCCAGCAGCGTAGTCTGGAGCGCTGAAGCTTTCTTT
j_gene: TRBJ2-3; v_gene: TRBV6-1; d_gene: TRBD1; abundance: NA; CDR3aa: CASSGTGTGLPDTQYF; CDR3nt: TGTGCCAGCAGTGGAACCGGGACAGGGTTGCCAGATACGCAGTATTTT
j_gene: TRBJ2-1; v_gene: TRBV28; d_gene: NA; abundance: once; CDR3aa: CATSPQYNEQFF; CDR3nt: TGTGCCACCTCACCCCAGTACAATGAGCAGTTCTTC
j_gene: TRBJ1-1; v_gene: TRBV9; d_gene: NA; abundance: NA; CDR3aa: CASSVVPGVDTEAFF; CDR3nt: TGTGCCAGCAGCGTAGTCCCGGGAGTGGACACTGAAGCTTTCTTT
j_gene: TRBJ1-1; v_gene: TRBV12-5; d_gene: TRBD1; abundance: NA; CDR3aa: CASGLVGTGIMNTEAFF; CDR3nt: TGTGCTAGTGGTTTGGTCGGGACAGGTATCATGAACACTGAAGCTTTCTTT
j_gene: TRBJ1-3; v_gene: TRBV30; d_gene: NA; abundance: NA; CDR3aa: CAWSVQWAFDTIYF; CDR3nt: TGTGCCTGGAGTGTACAGTGGGCTTTCGACACCATATATTTT
j_gene: TRBJ1-2; v_gene: TRBV3-1/TRBV3-2; d_gene: NA; abundance: few; CDR3aa: CASSRGGPGGYTF; CDR3nt: TGTGCCAGCAGCCGGGGGGGACCGGGAGGCTACACCTTC
j_gene: TRBJ1-2; v_gene: TRBV6-6; d_gene: NA; abundance: NA; CDR3aa: CASSSIGLSVTYGYTF; CDR3nt: TGTGCCAGCAGTTCGATAGGACTCAGTGTGACCTATGGCTACACCTTC
j_gene: TRBJ2-7; v_gene: TRBV27; d_gene: TRBD2; abundance: NA; CDR3aa: CASSLSEGLAGVKQYF; CDR3nt: TGTGCCAGCAGTTTATCGGAAGGACTAGCGGGAGTAAAGCAGTACTTC
j_gene: TRBJ2-7; v_gene: TRBV30; d_gene: TRBD1; abundance: NA; CDR3aa: CAGTGPRQGGLHEQYF; CDR3nt: TGTGCCGGGACGGGTCCTCGACAGGGTGGCTTGCACGAGCAGTACTTC
j_gene: TRBJ1-4; v_gene: TRBV5-4; d_gene: NA; abundance: NA; CDR3aa: CASSGAEWGDEKLFF; CDR3nt: TGTGCCAGCAGTGGGGCTGAGTGGGGTGACGAAAAACTGTTTTTT
j_gene: TRBJ2-2; v_gene: TRBV6-2/TRBV6-3; d_gene: NA; abundance: NA; CDR3aa: CASSYVGTGELFF; CDR3nt: TGTGCCAGCAGTTACGTCGGCACCGGGGAGCTGTTTTTT
j_gene: TRBJ1-3; v_gene: TRBV30; d_gene: NA; abundance: NA; CDR3aa: CAWSLPPGNTIYF; CDR3nt: TGTGCCTGGAGCCTCCCCCCTGGAAACACCATATATTTT